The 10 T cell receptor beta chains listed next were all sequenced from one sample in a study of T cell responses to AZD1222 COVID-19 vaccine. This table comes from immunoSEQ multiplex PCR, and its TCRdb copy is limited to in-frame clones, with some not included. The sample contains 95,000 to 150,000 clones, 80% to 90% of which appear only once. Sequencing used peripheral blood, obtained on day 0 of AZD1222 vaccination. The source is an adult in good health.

In nucleotides, the CDR3 is TGTGCCAGCAGCCCTAGTCCGCCTAATTCACCCCTCCACTTT. Amino acids: CASSPSPPNSPLHF. The chain couples TRBV7-9 to TRBJ1-6; unclear D gene. The CDR3 runs to 14 residues. Trimming shortened V by 5 bases and J by 6 bases, and 11 bases separated the two germline ends. Germline loops: CDR1 SEHNR, CDR2 FQNEAQ (reference sequence).

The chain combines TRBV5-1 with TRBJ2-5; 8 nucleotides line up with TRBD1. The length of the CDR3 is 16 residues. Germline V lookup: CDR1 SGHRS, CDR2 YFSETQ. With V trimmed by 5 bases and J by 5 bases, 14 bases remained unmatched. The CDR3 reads CASSSGTGLGWETQYF. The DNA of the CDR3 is TGCGCCAGCAGTTCTGGGACAGGCCTTGGGTGGGAGACCCAGTACTTC.

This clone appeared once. The CDR3 region is CASSFNTGELFF. The CDR3 DNA is TGTGCCAGCAGTTTCAACACCGGGGAGCTGTTTTTT. The chain has TRBV6-5 and TRBJ2-2; D gene ambiguous. There are 12 residues in the CDR3. V lost 4 bases and J lost 2, with 2 bases in between. CDR1 and CDR2 (germline): MNHEY, SVGAGI.

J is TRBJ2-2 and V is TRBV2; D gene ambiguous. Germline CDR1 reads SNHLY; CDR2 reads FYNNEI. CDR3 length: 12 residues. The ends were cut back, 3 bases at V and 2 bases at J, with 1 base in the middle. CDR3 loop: CASSDNTGELFF. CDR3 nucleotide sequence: TGTGCCAGCAGTGACAACACCGGGGAGCTGTTTTTT.

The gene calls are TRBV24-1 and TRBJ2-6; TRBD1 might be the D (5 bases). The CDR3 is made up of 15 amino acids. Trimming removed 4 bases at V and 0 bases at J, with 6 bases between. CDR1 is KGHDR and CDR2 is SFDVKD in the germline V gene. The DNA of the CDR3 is TGTGCCACCAGTGAGGGGCTCTCTGGGGCCAACGTCCTGACTTTC. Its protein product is CATSEGLSGANVLTF.

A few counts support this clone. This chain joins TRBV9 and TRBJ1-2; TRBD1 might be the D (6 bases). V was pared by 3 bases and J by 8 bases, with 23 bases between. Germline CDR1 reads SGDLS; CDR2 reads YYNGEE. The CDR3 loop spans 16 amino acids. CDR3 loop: CASSAPARGGAWGYTF. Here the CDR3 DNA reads TGTGCCAGCAGCGCCCCTGCCCGGGGGGGGGCATGGGGCTACACCTTC.

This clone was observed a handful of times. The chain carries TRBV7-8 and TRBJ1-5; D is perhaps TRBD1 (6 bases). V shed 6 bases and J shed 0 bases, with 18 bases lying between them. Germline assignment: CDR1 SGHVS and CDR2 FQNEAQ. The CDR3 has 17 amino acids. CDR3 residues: CASRSQGTKGSNQPQHF. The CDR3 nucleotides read TGTGCCAGCAGATCACAGGGAACAAAGGGTAGCAATCAGCCCCAGCATTTT.

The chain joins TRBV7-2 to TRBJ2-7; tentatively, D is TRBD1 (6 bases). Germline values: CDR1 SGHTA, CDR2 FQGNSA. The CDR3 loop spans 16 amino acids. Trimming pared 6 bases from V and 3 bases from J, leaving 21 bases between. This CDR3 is CASSPTVGAQHYEQYF. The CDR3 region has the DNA TGTGCCAGCAGTCCGACGGTGGGGGCCCAACACTACGAGCAGTACTTC.

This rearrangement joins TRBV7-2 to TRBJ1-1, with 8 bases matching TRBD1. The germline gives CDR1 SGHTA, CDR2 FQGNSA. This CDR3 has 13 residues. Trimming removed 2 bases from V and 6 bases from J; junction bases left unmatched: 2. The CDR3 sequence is CASSLQGASEAFF. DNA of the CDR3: TGTGCCAGCAGCTTACAGGGGGCATCTGAAGCTTTCTTT.

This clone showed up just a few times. CDR3 coding DNA: TGCGCCAGCAGCCCATGGACAGGGGGTGGGGCCAACGTCCTGACTTTC. This codes for CASSPWTGGGANVLTF. This sequence joins TRBV5-1 and TRBJ2-6; 10 positions match TRBD1. CDR3 length: 16 residues. CDR1 is SGHRS and CDR2 is YFSETQ in the germline V gene. V gave up 4 bases and J gave up 3 bases; unmatched junction bases: 4.